This T cell receptor (beta chain) was identified during a study of blood T cell repertoires in COVID-19. Original processing methods: The authors estimated nucleated cell counts from reference gene primer amplification. The protocol was immunoSEQ multiplex PCR, while the TCRdb copy is restricted to in-frame clones and leaves out a portion. For V, J and clone size, that table is used; D and trimming come from the DNA. The table includes around 250,000 clones, roughly nine tenths detected once. Germline V CDR1 and CDR2: SGHDT, YYEEEE. V lost 4 bases, J lost 8 bases, and 9 bases stayed unmatched. The CDR3 has 14 amino acids.

This TCR was sampled from a woman aged 40 to 49 who had recovered from COVID-19. Sequencing used peripheral blood. The genes are TRBV5-6 and TRBJ2-5; TRBD1 matches 9 bases. Here the CDR3 reads CASSPGTGFSTQYF. Here the CDR3 DNA reads TGTGCCAGCAGCCCCGGGACAGGGTTCAGTACCCAGTACTTC.